This TCR beta chain originates from a study of OX40 agonist ivuxolimab in advanced cancers. Study-wide context: One patient with hepatocellular carcinoma and two with cutaneous melanoma, three in all, had partial responses. Study-level points and caveats: Also showing low normalized T-cell clonal expansion were some of the nonresponders. The study found that CD8+ T cells averaged more expanded clones than CD4+.

A history of autoimmune disease or systemic immunosuppression excluded patients. This CDR3 has 16 residues. Points on this clone: The target antigen is unknown.

TCRdb keeps only in-frame clones here, not all; method: immunoSEQ multiplex PCR. The top ten clones hold about 0.73% of a sample with 65,000 to 95,000 clones, more than 70% of them seen once. Sequenced here: CD4+ or CD8+ T cells sorted from blood, sampled in a trial of the OX40 agonist ivuxolimab. This sequence was found in an adult with an advanced solid tumor such as melanoma, head and neck, liver or kidney cancer. The rearrangement uses TRBV21-1 and TRBJ2-7; TRBD2, the table's D call, lacks a check against the DNA. TRBV21-1 is classified as a pseudogene. The CDR3 protein is CASSLLRGSSSYEQYF. CDR3 coding DNA: TGTGCCAGCAGCCTACTTCGGGGGTCGAGCTCCTACGAGCAGTACTTC.